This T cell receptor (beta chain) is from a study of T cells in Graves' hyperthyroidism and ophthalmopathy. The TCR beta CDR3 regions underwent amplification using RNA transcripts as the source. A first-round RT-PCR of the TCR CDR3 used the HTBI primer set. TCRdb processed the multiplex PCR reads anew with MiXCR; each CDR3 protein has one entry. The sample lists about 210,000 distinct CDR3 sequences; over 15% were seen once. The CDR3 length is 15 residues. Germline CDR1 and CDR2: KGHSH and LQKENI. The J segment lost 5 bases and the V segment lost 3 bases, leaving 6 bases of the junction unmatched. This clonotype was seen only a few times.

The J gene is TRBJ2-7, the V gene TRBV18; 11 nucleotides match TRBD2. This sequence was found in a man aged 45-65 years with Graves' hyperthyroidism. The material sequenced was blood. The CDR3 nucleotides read TGTGCCAGCTCACCGACTAGCGGGAACTTCGACGAGCAGTACTTC. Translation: CASSPTSGNFDEQYF.